This T cell receptor (beta chain) is from a study of blood T cell repertoires in COVID-19. The wider study: Both acute and convalescent COVID-19 samples were obtained from the United States, Italy and Spain. PBMCs, B-cell-depleted T cells, or T cells provided the cDNA or gDNA that made up the material.

Authors' analysis steps: It was from reference gene primer amplification that nucleated cell counts were estimated. TCRdb keeps only in-frame clones here, not all; method: immunoSEQ multiplex PCR. The V and J calls and clone size were taken over from that table, and D and trimming were inferred from the DNA. The table lists just over 60,000 clones, less than 80% of them singletons. This CDR3 is built from 16 residues. V was cut by 0 bases and J by 1 base, with 11 bases left in between. Germline V CDR1 and CDR2: SGHRS, YFSETQ. The sample was peripheral blood. The receptor was isolated from a man aged 55 to 69 with acute or convalescent COVID-19. This chain connects TRBV5-1 to TRBJ2-1; tentatively, D is TRBD1 (5 bases). The DNA of the CDR3 is TGCGCCAGCAGCTTGGCCAAGGGGCAATCCTACAATGAGCAGTTCTTC. Translated, it gives CASSLAKGQSYNEQFF. Full variable domain (remainder filled in from reference TRBV5-1 and TRBJ2-1): KAGVTQTPRYLIKTRGQQVTLSCSPISGHRSVSWYQQTPGQGLQFLFEYFSETQRNKGNFPGRFSGRQFSNSRSEMNVSTLELGDSALYLCASSLAKGQSYNEQFFGPGTRLTVL.